Following are 7 T cell receptor beta chains from one sample sequenced in a study of T cells in Graves' hyperthyroidism and ophthalmopathy. Amplified regions were TCR beta CDR3 sequences from RNA transcripts. A first-round RT-PCR of the TCR CDR3 used the HTBI primer set. TCRdb fed the multiplex PCR reads into MiXCR, producing one record per CDR3 protein. The repertoire consists of some 370,000 distinct CDR3 sequences, with around an eighth occurring once and the leading ten covering around 27%. The specimen was blood. The receptor source for this set is a man aged 50 or older with Graves' ophthalmopathy.

This clonotype appeared many times. The rearrangement joins TRBV2 to TRBJ1-4; D is ambiguous. Germline CDR1 is SNHLY and CDR2 is FYNNEI. Trimming shortened V by 7 bases and J by 4 bases, and 13 bases separated the two germline ends. The CDR3 is 14 amino acids. The CDR3 region is CASTVGRGNEKLFF. DNA for the CDR3: TGTGCCAGCACCGTCGGGCGGGGTAATGAAAAACTGTTTTTT.

In its sample, this clonotype was seen many times. The V and J genes are TRBV5-1 and TRBJ2-7; D might be TRBD2 (5 bases). Per the germline V gene, CDR1 is SGHRS and CDR2 is YFSETQ. Trimming shortened V by 0 bases and J by 0 bases, and 13 bases separated the two germline ends. There are 16 residues in the CDR3. CDR3 coding DNA: TGCGCCAGCAGCTTGGAGCAAGCGGCGATCTCCTACGAGCAGTACTTC. It is translated as CASSLEQAAISYEQYF.

The genes are TRBV11-2 and TRBJ1-2; 9 bases align to TRBD1. Losses at the gene ends were 7 bases for V and 6 bases for J; bases not matched to a gene: 6. CDR3 length equals 13 residues. Looked up from germline, CDR1 is SGHAT and CDR2 is FQNNGV. The CDR3 sequence is CASNRGTGNGYTF. The CDR3 DNA reads TGTGCCAGCAATCGCGGGACAGGGAATGGCTACACCTTC.

This clonotype was found a few times. The chain couples TRBV4-1 to TRBJ2-2; D not resolved. The CDR3 contains 15 residues. CDR1 MGHRA and CDR2 YSYEKL come from the germline V gene. Trimming removed 5 bases at V and 5 bases at J, with 15 bases between. The CDR3 bases are TGCGCCAGCAGCACCCTCAGCAGACTTACCGGGGAGCTGTTTTTT. It codes for CASSTLSRLTGELFF.

The CDR3 coding sequence is TGTGCCAGTAGTGAACTCCGGCGGGTGAGGACCTACAATGAGCAGTTCTTC. It encodes CASSELRRVRTYNEQFF. The chain combines TRBV19 with TRBJ2-1; D may be TRBD2 (5 bases). In germline, CDR1 is LNHDA, CDR2 SQIVND (reference sequence). There are 17 residues in the CDR3. The V end lost 5 bases, the J end lost 2 bases, and 19 bases lay between the germline ends.

The DNA for the CDR3 is TGTGCCAGCAGCGGGGGACTAGTGAGGATGAATGAGCAGTTCTTC. Translated, it gives CASSGGLVRMNEQFF. V usage is TRBV5-8 and J usage is TRBJ2-1; TRBD2 matches 8 bases. With V trimmed by 4 bases and J by 7 bases, 10 bases remained unmatched. Germline V gene sequence: CDR1 SGHTS, CDR2 YDEGEE. The CDR3 runs to 15 residues.

This clonotype was seen ten or more times. The genes are TRBV11-2 and TRBJ2-7; D uncertain. From germline, CDR1 is SGHAT and CDR2 FQNNGV. Trimming left V 2 bases short and J 3 bases short, with 23 bases between. This CDR3 region has 18 residues. CDR3 loop: CASSLPLGGPRPHYEQYF. CDR3 DNA sequence: TGTGCCAGCAGCTTACCCCTCGGCGGCCCAAGGCCCCACTACGAGCAGTACTTC.